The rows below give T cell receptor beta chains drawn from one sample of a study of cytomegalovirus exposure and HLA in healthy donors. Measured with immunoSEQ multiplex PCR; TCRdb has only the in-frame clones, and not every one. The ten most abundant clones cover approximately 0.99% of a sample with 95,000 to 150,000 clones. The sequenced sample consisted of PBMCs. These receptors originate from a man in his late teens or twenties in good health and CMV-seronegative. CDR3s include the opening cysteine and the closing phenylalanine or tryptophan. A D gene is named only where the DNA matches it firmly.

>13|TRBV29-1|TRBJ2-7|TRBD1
TGCAGCGTTGAAGGGACAGGGGCCTACGAGCAGTACTTC
CSVEGTGAYEQYF
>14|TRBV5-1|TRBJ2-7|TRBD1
TGCGCCAGCAGCCCCGGGACAGCAGTCTACGAGCAGTACTTC
CASSPGTAVYEQYF
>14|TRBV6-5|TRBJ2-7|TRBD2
TGTGCCAGCAGATGGACTAGCGGGGATTACGAGCAGTACTTC
CASRWTSGDYEQYF
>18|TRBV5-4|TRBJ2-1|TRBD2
TGTGCCAGCAGCTCGGGACAGCAACTAGCGGGAGTTTACAATGAGCAGTTCTTC
CASSSGQQLAGVYNEQFF
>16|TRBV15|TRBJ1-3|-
TGTGCCACCAGCAGAGAAGGTCGGGATTTTGTAAACACCATATATTTT
CATSREGRDFVNTIYF
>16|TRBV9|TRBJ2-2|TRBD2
TGTGCCAGCAGCGGAGCGGGGGGCGCTTTCACCGGGGAGCTGTTTTTT
CASSGAGGAFTGELFF
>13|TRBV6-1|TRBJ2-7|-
TGTGCCAGCAGTGAACCCCCAGTCTACGAGCAGTACTTC
CASSEPPVYEQYF
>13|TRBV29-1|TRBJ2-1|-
TGCAGCGTGCAGGCAGGGATGGACAATGAGCAGTTCTTC
CSVQAGMDNEQFF
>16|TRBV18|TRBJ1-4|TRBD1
TGTGCCAGCTCACCACTACAGGGGGATGGTAATGAAAAACTGTTTTTT
CASSPLQGDGNEKLFF
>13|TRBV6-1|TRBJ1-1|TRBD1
TGTGCCAGCAGTCAGGGGGGTAACACTGAAGCTTTCTTT
CASSQGGNTEAFF
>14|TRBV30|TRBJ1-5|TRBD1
TGTGCCACCAGAAAAACAGGGGCGAATCAGCCCCAGCATTTT
CATRKTGANQPQHF
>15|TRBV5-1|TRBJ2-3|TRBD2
TGCGCCAGCAGCTTGGATGCTAGCGGGGGAGATACGCAGTATTTT
CASSLDASGGDTQYF
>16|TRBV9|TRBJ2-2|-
TGTGCCAGCAGCGTAAAGGGCAGGGGGAACACCGGGGAGCTGTTTTTT
CASSVKGRGNTGELFF
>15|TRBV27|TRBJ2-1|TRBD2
TGTGCCAGCAGTTTAAAGTCCGGCGGGAGTGAAGAGCAGTTCTTC
CASSLKSGGSEEQFF
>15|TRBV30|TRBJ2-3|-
TGTGCCTCCCATTGGATAGCGCGGTACGCAGATACGCAGTATTTT
CASHWIARYADTQYF
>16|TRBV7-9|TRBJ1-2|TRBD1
TGTGCCAGCAGCTTCCTCGGACAGGGGGCGAACGATGGCTACACCTTC
CASSFLGQGANDGYTF
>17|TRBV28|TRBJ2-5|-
TGTGCCAGCGGTCTCATCAACGTTGGGGGGACCCAAGAGACCCAGTACTTC
CASGLINVGGTQETQYF
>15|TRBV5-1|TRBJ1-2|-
TGCGCCAGCAGCGGGGACTTCGACAGCCTCTATGGCTACACCTTC
CASSGDFDSLYGYTF
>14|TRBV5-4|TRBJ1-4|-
TGTGCCAGCAGCTTAACAGGGTTGAATGAAAAACTGTTTTTT
CASSLTGLNEKLFF
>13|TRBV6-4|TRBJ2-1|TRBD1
TGTGCCAGCAGTGACAGGGGGCACAATGAGCAGTTCTTC
CASSDRGHNEQFF
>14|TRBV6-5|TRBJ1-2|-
TGTGCCAGCAGTGGGTCGTCGGGAAACTCTGGCTACACCTTC
CASSGSSGNSGYTF
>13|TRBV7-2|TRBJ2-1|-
TGTGCCAGCAGCTTAGGGCAGAACAATGAGCAGTTCTTC
CASSLGQNNEQFF
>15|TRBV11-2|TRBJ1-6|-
TGTGCCAGCAGCCCAGGGGACATTAGGGATTCACCCCTCCACTTT
CASSPGDIRDSPLHF
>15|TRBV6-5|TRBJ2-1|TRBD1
TGTGCCAGCAGTTGGGCTACAGGGGGTAGGATTGAGCAGTTCTTC
CASSWATGGRIEQFF
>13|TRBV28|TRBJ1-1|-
TGTGCCAGCCTAGGACAGTGGAACACTGAAGCTTTCTTT
CASLGQWNTEAFF
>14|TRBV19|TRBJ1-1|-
TGTGCCAGTAACGGGCGGGGACTGAACACTGAAGCTTTCTTT
CASNGRGLNTEAFF
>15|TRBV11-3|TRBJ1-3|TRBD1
TGTGCCAGCAGCCTGGGACAGGGGATGGGAAACACCATATATTTT
CASSLGQGMGNTIYF
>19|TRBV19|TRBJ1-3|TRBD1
TGTGCCAGTAGCCGCCCATCCCGGGACAGCCGTTCTCCTGGAAACACCATATATTTT
CASSRPSRDSRSPGNTIYF
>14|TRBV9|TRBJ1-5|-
TGTGCCAGCAGCGCGGGGGGCGCGTTTCAGCCCCAGCATTTT
CASSAGGAFQPQHF
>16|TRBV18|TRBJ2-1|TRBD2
TGTGCCAGCTCATCTAAGACTAGCGGTTGGTACAATGAGCAGTTCTTC
CASSSKTSGWYNEQFF
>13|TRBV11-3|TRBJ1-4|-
TGTGCCAGCAGCCGGGGATTGGGGGAAAAACTGTTTTTT
CASSRGLGEKLFF
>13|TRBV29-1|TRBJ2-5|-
TGCAGCGTTGAGCGGCGGGCCGAAGAGACCCAGTACTTC
CSVERRAEETQYF